This T cell receptor (beta chain) was profiled in a study of OX40 agonist ivuxolimab in advanced cancers. Looking at the study overall: Ivuxolimab doses were 0.01, 0.1, 0.3, 1.5, 3 or 10 mg/kg every 2 weeks. The eligibility criteria allowed prior anti-PD-1, anti-PD-L1 or anti-CTLA-4 therapy, and around 40% had some. Males comprised 82.7% of the group, whose mean age was around 62 years (range about 20 to 79). Study-level results: CD4+ and CD8+ blood T cells expanded clonally by week 6 at 0.1 to 3.0 mg/kg.

Turning to this clone: The antigen remains undetermined. A junction end diverges from the germline sequence, so it may reflect a read error.

This CDR3 contains 9 residues. In germline, CDR1 is SNHLY, CDR2 FYNNEI. The data were produced by immunoSEQ multiplex PCR, yet TCRdb's version contains in-frame clones alone and is incomplete. The data hold 41,000 or so clones, with approximately 80% observed a single time. V and J are TRBV2 and TRBJ1-2; TRBD1 aligns across 9 bases. This receptor was taken from an adult with an advanced solid tumor such as melanoma, head and neck, liver or kidney cancer. The input for sequencing was CD4+ or CD8+ T cells sorted from blood, taken in a trial of the OX40 agonist ivuxolimab. CDR3 residues: CASTWTGAF. The CDR3 DNA follows: TGTGCCAGCACGTGGACAGGGGCCTTC.